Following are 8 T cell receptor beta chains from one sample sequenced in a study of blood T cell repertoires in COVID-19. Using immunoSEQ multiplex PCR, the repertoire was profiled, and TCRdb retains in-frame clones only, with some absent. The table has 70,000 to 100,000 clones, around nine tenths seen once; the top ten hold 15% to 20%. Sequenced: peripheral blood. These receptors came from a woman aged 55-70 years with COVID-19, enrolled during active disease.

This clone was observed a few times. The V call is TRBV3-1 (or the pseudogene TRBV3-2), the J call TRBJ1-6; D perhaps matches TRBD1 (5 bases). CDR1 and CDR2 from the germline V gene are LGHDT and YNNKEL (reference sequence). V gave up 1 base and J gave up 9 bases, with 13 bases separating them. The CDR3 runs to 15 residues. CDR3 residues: CASSQAGWGISPLHF. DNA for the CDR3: TGTGCCAGCAGCCAAGCAGGTTGGGGCATTTCACCCCTCCACTTT.

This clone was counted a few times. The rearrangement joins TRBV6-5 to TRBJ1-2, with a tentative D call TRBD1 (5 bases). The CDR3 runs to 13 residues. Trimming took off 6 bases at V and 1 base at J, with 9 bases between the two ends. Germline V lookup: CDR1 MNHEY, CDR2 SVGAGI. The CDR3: CASSPGVNYGYTF. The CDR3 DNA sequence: TGTGCCAGCAGCCCGGGGGTTAACTATGGCTACACCTTC.

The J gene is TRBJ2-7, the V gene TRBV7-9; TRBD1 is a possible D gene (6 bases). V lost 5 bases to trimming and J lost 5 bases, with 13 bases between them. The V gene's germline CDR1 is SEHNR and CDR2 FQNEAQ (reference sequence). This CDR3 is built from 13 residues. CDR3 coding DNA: TGTGCCAGCAGCCTACAGGGTTACCACGAGCAGTACTTC. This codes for CASSLQGYHEQYF.

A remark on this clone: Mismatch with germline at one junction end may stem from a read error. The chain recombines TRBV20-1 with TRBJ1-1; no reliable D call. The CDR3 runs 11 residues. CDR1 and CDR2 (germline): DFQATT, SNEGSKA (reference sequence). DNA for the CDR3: TGCAGTGCTGTCGACGGAGATAAGCGGAGCTTT. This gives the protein CSAVDGDKRSF.

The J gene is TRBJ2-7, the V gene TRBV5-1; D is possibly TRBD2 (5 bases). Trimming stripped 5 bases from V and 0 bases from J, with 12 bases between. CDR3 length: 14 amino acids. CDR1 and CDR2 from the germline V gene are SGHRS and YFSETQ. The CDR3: CASRMGAYSYEQYF. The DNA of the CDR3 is TGCGCCAGCAGGATGGGAGCCTACTCCTACGAGCAGTACTTC.

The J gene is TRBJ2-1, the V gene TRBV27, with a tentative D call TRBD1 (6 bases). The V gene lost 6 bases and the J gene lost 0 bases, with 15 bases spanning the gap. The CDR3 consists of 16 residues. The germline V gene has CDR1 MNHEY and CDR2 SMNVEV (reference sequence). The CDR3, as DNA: TGTGCCAGCAGACTCCTACAGGGTAGCTCCTACAATGAGCAGTTCTTC. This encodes CASRLLQGSSYNEQFF.

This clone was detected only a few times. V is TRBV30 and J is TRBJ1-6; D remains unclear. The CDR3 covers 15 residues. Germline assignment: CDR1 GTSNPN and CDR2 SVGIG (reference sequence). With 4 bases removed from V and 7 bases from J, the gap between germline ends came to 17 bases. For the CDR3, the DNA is TGTGCCTGGACGCGGAGGGCGGAGAGCAATTCACCCCTCCACTTT. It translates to CAWTRRAESNSPLHF.

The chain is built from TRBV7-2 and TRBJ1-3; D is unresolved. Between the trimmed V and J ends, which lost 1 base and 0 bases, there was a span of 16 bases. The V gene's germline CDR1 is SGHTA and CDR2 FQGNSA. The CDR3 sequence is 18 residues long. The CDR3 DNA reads TGTGCCAGCAGCTTAGAGCCATCGCTGGGGAGCTCTGGAAACACCATATATTTT. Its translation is CASSLEPSLGSSGNTIYF.